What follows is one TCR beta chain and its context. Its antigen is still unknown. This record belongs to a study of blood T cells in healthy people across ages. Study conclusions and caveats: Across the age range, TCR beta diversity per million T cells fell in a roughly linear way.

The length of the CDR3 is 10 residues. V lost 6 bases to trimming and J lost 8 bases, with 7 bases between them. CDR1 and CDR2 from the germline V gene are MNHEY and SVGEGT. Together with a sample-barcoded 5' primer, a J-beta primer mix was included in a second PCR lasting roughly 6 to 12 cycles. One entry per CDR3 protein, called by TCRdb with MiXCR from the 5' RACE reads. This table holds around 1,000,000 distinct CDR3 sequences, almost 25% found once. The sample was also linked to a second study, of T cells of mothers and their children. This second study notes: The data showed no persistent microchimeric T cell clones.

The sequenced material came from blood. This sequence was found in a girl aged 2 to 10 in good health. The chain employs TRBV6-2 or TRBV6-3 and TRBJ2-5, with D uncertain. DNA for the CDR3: TGTGCCAGCAGAAGGACCACCCAGTACTTC. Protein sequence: CASRRTTQYF.